This T cell receptor (beta chain) was documented in a study of OX40 agonist ivuxolimab in advanced cancers. Study summary: With ivuxolimab, an agonistic anti-OX40 (CD134) antibody, patients were treated. Patients treated during dose escalation were battling hepatocellular carcinoma, melanoma, renal cell or head and neck cancer. Administration of intravenous ivuxolimab to patients occurred every 2 weeks at 0.01 to 10 mg/kg. The study's findings and limits: CD8+ T cells showed, on average, more clonal expansion than CD4+ cells.

The method was immunoSEQ multiplex PCR; TCRdb's version includes in-frame clones alone and lacks a portion of them. Counted here are under 50,000 clones, 85% to 90% occurring once; the ten biggest clones make up less than 40%. On this clone itself: As yet, its antigen is unknown.

The TCR was taken from an adult with an advanced solid tumor such as melanoma, head and neck, liver or kidney cancer. The specimen comprised CD4+ or CD8+ T cells sorted from blood, sampled in a trial of the OX40 agonist ivuxolimab.

As DNA, the CDR3 is TGTGCCAGCAGTTTGGGACAGAACTACGAGCAGTACTTC. Encoded protein: CASSLGQNYEQYF. This chain connects TRBV27 to TRBJ2-7; the match to TRBD1 covers 7 bases. Unmatched junction bases numbered 2, after V lost 3 bases and J lost 3 bases. CDR3 length: 13 amino acids. Germline V lookup: CDR1 MNHEY, CDR2 SMNVEV (reference sequence).